This TCR beta chain came from a study of blood T cell repertoires in COVID-19. Study overall: Samples of COVID-19 (acute and convalescent) were obtained from the United States, Italy and Spain. The cDNA or gDNA used as material had been derived from T cells, B-cell-depleted T cells, or PBMCs.

This clone appeared a single time. In germline, CDR1 is SGHTA, CDR2 FQGNSA. The CDR3 consists of 14 residues. V trimming: 3 bases; J trimming: 5 bases; junction bases outside the gene matches: 4. Original data processing: Reference gene primer amplification yielded estimated nucleated cell counts. The assay was immunoSEQ multiplex PCR, and TCRdb's table has in-frame clones only and misses some. That table gives V, J and clone size, and the DNA gave D and trimming. In the table there are about 130,000 clones, roughly nine tenths of which are singletons. V and J are TRBV7-2 and TRBJ2-1, with TRBD2 identical over 7 bases. The clonotype originates from a man between 45 and 60 years old with active COVID-19. Sequencing was done on a sample of peripheral blood. In nucleotides, the CDR3 is TGTGCCAGCAGCTTGCTAGCGGCTGACAATGAGCAGTTCTTC. Its translation is CASSLLAADNEQFF.